This T cell receptor (beta chain) was sequenced during a study of type 1 regulatory T cells. Study-wide context: T-allo10 is an in vitro-generated, Tr1-enriched CD4 T cell product specific for alloantigen. Overall study findings and caveats: Compared with non-type 1 regulatory T cells, type 1 regulatory T cells showed a more restricted TCR repertoire.

Concerning this clonotype itself: What it binds is not known.

V shed 1 base and J 6 bases; nucleotides not matched to a gene: 7. The CDR3 is 17 amino acids. CDR1 is SGHRS and CDR2 is YFSETQ in the germline V gene. From the reads, TCRdb called clonotypes with MiXCR, one entry per CDR3 protein. The sample records tens of thousands of distinct CDR3 sequences, nearly 50% being singletons. The chain combines TRBV5-1 with TRBJ2-2, with 12 bases fitting TRBD2. The receptor was isolated from a human donor in good health. The sample consisted of cultured non-Tr1 T cells, either the whole culture or a sorted T cell fraction (not recorded which). Here the CDR3 reads CASSLSLAGGPAGELFF. The CDR3 bases are TGCGCCAGCAGCTTGAGCCTAGCGGGGGGGCCGGCCGGGGAGCTGTTTTTT.